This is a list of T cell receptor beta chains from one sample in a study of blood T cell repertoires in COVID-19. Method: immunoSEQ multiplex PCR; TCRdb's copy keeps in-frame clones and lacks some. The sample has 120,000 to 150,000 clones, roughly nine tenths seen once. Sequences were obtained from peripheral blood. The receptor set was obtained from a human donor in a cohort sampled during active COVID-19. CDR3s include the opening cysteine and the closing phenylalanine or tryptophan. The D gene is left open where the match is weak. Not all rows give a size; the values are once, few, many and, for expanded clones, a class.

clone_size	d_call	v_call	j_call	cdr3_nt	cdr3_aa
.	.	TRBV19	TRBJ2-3	TGTGCCAGTAGTATCTCAGGACTAAACACAGATACGCAGTATTTT	CASSISGLNTDTQYF
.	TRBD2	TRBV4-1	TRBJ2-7	TGCGCCAGCAGCCAATATGGACTAGCGGGGGCCTCCTACGAGCAGTACTTC	CASSQYGLAGASYEQYF
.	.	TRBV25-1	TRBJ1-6	TGTGCCAGCAGTCGGGTTGGGTCACCCCTCCACTTT	CASSRVGSPLHF
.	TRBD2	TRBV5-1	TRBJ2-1	TGCGCCAGCAGCGGGAGGCTAGCGGGGGCCTACAATGAGCAGTTCTTC	CASSGRLAGAYNEQFF
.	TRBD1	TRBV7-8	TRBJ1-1	TGTGCCAGCAGCTCTCACATGACAGGGGGGGAATGGGGCACTGAAGCTTTCTTT	CASSSHMTGGEWGTEAFF
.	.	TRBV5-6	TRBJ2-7	TGTGCCAGCAGCTTGGGCGCGGGACTCTACGAGCAGTACTTC	CASSLGAGLYEQYF
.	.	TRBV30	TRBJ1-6	TGTGCCTGGAGTGCCAGAAACAGGGACCCCTATAATTCACCCCTCCACTTT	CAWSARNRDPYNSPLHF
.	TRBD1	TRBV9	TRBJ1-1	TGTGCCAGCAGTACAGGGGGAACGGACACTGAAGCTTTCTTT	CASSTGGTDTEAFF
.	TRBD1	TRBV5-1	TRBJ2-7	TGCGCCAGCAGCTTGGGGACAGGGAGTAACTACGAGCAATACTTC	CASSLGTGSNYEQYF
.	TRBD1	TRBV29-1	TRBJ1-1	TGCAGCGTTGAAGATTCAGGGGGAACTGAAGCTTTCTTT	CSVEDSGGTEAFF
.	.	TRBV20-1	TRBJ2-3	TGCAGTGCTACCGGGGATCATACGCAGTATTTT	CSATGDHTQYF
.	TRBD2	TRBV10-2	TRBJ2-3	TGCGCCAGCAGTGACCTAGCGGGGGGATCAGATACGCAGTATTTT	CASSDLAGGSDTQYF
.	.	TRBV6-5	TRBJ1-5	TGTGCCAGCAGTTACTCGGCAGGGGGCAATCAGCCCCAGCATTTT	CASSYSAGGNQPQHF
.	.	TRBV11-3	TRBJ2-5	TGTGCCAGCAGTTATGGACAGAAAGAGACCCAGTACTTC	CASSYGQKETQYF
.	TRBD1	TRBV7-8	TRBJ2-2	TGTGCCAGCAGCTTAGACTTGAGGGGGCCTCAAACCGGGGAGCTGTTTTTT	CASSLDLRGPQTGELFF
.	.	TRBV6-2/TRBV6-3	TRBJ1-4	TGTGCCAGCAGTTACGGAGGGACTCCGAATGAAAAACTGTTTTTT	CASSYGGTPNEKLFF
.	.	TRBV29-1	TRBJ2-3	TGCAGCGTTGCGACGGCGGGCACAGATACGCAGTATTTT	CSVATAGTDTQYF
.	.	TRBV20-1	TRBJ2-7	TGCAGTGCTAGCAGGGCCTACGAGCAGTACTTC	CSASRAYEQYF
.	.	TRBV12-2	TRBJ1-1	TGTGCAAGTCGCTCGGAGACAGGTCTTTTGAACACTGAAGCTTTCTTT	CASRSETGLLNTEAFF
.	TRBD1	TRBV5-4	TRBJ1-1	TGTGCCAGCACCCTGGGCCGACAGGGAGGGAACACTGAAGCTTTCTTT	CASTLGRQGGNTEAFF
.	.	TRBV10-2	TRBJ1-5	TGCGCCAGCAGTGAGGGGGGCAGGTTGGATCAGCCCCAGCATTTT	CASSEGGRLDQPQHF
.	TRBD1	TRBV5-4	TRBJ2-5	TGTGCCAGCAGCCCGGGACAGGGGGACCAAGAGACCCAGTACTTC	CASSPGQGDQETQYF
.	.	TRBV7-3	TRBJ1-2	TGTGCCAGCAGCGCTGGGGGGGATGGCTACACCTTC	CASSAGGDGYTF
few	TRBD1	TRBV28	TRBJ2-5	TGTGCCAGCAGTTTATACCAGGGACAGGGCCAAGAGACCCAGTACTTC	CASSLYQGQGQETQYF
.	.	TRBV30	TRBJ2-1	TGTGCCTGGAGTATCTCCTCGTTTCGGAATGAGCAGTTCTTC	CAWSISSFRNEQFF
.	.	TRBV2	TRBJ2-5	TGTGCCAGCAGCCGATCTGGAGCCCAAGAGACCCAGTACTTC	CASSRSGAQETQYF
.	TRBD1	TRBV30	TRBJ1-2	TGTGCCTGGGGGACAGGGGTAGGCTACACCTTC	CAWGTGVGYTF
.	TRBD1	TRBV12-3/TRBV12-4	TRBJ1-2	TGTGCCAGCAGTCCGGGACAGGGGAGGAGATACACCTTC	CASSPGQGRRYTF
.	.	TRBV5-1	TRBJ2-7	TGCGCCAGCAGCTTCGAAGACACTTTCTACGAGCAGTACTTC	CASSFEDTFYEQYF
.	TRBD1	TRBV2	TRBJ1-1	TGTGCCAGCAGTGAATTGGACAGGCCGAACACTGAAGCTTTCTTT	CASSELDRPNTEAFF
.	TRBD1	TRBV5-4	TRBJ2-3	TGTGCCAGCAGCCCCAGACAGGGAGTTACGCAGTATTTT	CASSPRQGVTQYF
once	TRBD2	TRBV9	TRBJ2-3	TGTGCCAGCTCTGTTCTAGCGGGGGGACCCACAGATACGCAGTATTTT	CASSVLAGGPTDTQYF
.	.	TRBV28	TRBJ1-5	TGTGCCAGTACACGGGGTGGCAATCAGCCCCAGCATTTT	CASTRGGNQPQHF
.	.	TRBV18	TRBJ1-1	TGTGCCAGCTCACCACCCTCGGGGTGGGGTGAAGCTTTCTTT	CASSPPSGWGEAFF
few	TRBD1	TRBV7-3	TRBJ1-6	TGTGCCAGCAGCCCCCGGACAGGGGGTAATTCACCCCTCCACTTT	CASSPRTGGNSPLHF
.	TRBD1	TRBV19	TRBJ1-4	TGTGCCAGTAGTAGGAAGACAGGGGGCACTGAAAAACTGTTTTTT	CASSRKTGGTEKLFF
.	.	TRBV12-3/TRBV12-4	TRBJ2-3	TGTGCCAGCAGTTTAGGGAGAACAGATACGCAGTATTTT	CASSLGRTDTQYF
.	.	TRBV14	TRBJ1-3	TGTGCCAGCAGCCAAGATCGTCGCTACTCTGGAAACACCATATATTTT	CASSQDRRYSGNTIYF
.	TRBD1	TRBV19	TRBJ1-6	TGTGCCAGTACTAATCGGGACAGGGAATATAATTCACCCCTCCACTTT	CASTNRDREYNSPLHF
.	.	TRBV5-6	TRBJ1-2	TGTGCCAGCAGCCCAGGCCAGTATGGCTACACCTTC	CASSPGQYGYTF
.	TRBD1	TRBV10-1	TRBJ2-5	TGCGCCAGCAGTGAGTTTAAGGGGGCGCCTGAGACCCAGTACTTC	CASSEFKGAPETQYF
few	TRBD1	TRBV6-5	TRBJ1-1	TGTGCCAGCAGAGGGACAGGTGGAGCAGAAGCTTTCTTT	CASRGTGGAEAFF
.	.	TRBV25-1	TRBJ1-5	TGTGCCAGCAGTCCCCGACAGTACACCACCCAGCCCCAGCATTTT	CASSPRQYTTQPQHF
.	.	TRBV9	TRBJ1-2	TGTGCCAGCAGCGACATCAGGTCAGCGCGGGGAGACTATGGCTACACCTTC	CASSDIRSARGDYGYTF
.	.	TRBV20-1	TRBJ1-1	TGCAGTGCTAGTCCAGGGGTGAACACTGAAGCTTTCTTT	CSASPGVNTEAFF
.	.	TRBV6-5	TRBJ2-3	TGTGCCAGCAGTTACTCGCCGGGAAGCACAGATACGCAGTATTTT	CASSYSPGSTDTQYF
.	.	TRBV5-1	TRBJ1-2	TGCGCCAGCAGAGGAGAGGGAGCGAACTATGGCTACACCTTC	CASRGEGANYGYTF
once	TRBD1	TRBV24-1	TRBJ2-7	TGTGCCGATCAGACAGGGGGCCACTACGAGCAGTACTTC	CADQTGGHYEQYF